The present T cell receptor (beta chain) was sequenced within a study of blood T cell repertoires in COVID-19. As for the study in general: The samples span acute and convalescent COVID-19 from the United States, Italy and Spain. The analysed material was cDNA or gDNA that came from T cells, B-cell-depleted T cells, or PBMCs.

Looked up from germline, CDR1 is SGHTA and CDR2 is FQGNSA. The trim removed 7 bases at V and 4 bases at J, leaving 7 bases unmatched. The CDR3 runs to 14 residues. How the authors handled the data: Researchers report that nucleated cell counts were estimated from reference gene primer amplification. Repertoires were generated with immunoSEQ multiplex PCR, while TCRdb's copy carries only in-frame clones and drops some. V, J and clone size are taken as reported in that table, and D and trimming were inferred from the DNA itself. The table lists about 140,000 clones, around 83% of them singletons. V usage is TRBV7-2 and J usage is TRBJ2-1, with TRBD2 matching 7 bases. The sample was peripheral blood. The origin of this receptor is a woman aged 55 to 70 with acute or convalescent COVID-19. Written as DNA, the CDR3 is TGTGCCAGCACTCCGGGGAGGGGTTACAATGAGCAGTTCTTC. Its protein is CASTPGRGYNEQFF.